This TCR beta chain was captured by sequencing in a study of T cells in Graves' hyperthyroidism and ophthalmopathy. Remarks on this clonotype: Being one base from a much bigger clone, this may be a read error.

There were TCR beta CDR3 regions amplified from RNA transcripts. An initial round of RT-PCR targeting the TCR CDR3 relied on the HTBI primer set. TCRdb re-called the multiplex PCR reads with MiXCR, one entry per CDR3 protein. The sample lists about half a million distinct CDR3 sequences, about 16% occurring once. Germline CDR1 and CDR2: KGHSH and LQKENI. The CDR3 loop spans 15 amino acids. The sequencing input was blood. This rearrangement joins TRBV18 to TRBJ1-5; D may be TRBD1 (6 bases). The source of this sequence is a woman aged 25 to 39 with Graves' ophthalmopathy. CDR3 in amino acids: CAGSPQQGQNQPQHF. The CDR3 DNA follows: TGTGCCGGCTCACCACAGCAGGGACAAAATCAGCCCCAGCATTTT.